Following are 14 T cell receptor beta chains from one sample sequenced in a study of blood T cell repertoires in COVID-19. Clones were sequenced by immunoSEQ multiplex PCR, and TCRdb holds only the in-frame ones, with some missing. Here the sample spans around 230,000 clones, roughly 82% being singletons. The sample comprised peripheral blood. The receptors stem from a man aged 35 to 55 who had recovered from COVID-19.

V gene TRBV6-5 combines with J gene TRBJ2-2, with 7 bases identical to TRBD2. In germline, CDR1 is MNHEY, CDR2 SVGAGI. The CDR3 length is 15 residues. V shed 2 bases and J 3 bases; nucleotides not matched to a gene: 3. CDR3 sequence: CASSYGLADTGELFF. The CDR3 nucleotides read TGTGCCAGCAGTTACGGGCTAGCGGACACCGGGGAGCTGTTTTTT.

DNA of the CDR3: TGTGCCAGCAGCTCAACATTAGCGGGGGACAATTATGAGCAGTTCTTC. Translated, it gives CASSSTLAGDNYEQFF. The chain employs TRBV7-2 and TRBJ2-1; 9 bases agree with TRBD2. Germline V gene sequence: CDR1 SGHTA, CDR2 FQGNSA. The J segment lost 8 bases and the V segment lost 4 bases, leaving 12 bases of the junction unmatched. The CDR3 spans 16 residues.

This clone was observed a single time. The genes are TRBV19 and TRBJ2-1; 12 nucleotides align to TRBD2. Germline V gene sequence: CDR1 LNHDA, CDR2 SQIVND (reference sequence). With 3 bases clipped from V and 6 bases from J, the junction kept 3 bases outside the gene matches. The CDR3 spans 15 residues. CDR3 sequence: CASSMTSGGSNEQFF. The CDR3 nucleotides are TGTGCCAGTAGTATGACTAGCGGGGGAAGCAATGAGCAGTTCTTC.

The chain employs TRBV19 and TRBJ2-1; no reliable D call. Germline CDR1 is LNHDA and CDR2 is SQIVND (reference sequence). This CDR3 comprises 12 residues. Trimming stripped 8 bases from V and 5 bases from J, with 10 bases between. The CDR3 spells CASSWSDNEQFF. Written as DNA, the CDR3 is TGTGCCAGTTCTTGGAGCGACAATGAGCAGTTCTTC.

The chain is built from TRBV19 and TRBJ1-4; D is unresolved. Trimming cost V 7 bases and J 7 bases, with 13 bases left between them. CDR3 length equals 13 residues. CDR1 LNHDA and CDR2 SQIVND come from the germline V gene (reference sequence). The CDR3 region is CASMRDEGEKLFF. The CDR3 DNA follows: TGTGCCAGTATGAGGGATGAAGGTGAAAAACTGTTTTTT.

The chain links TRBV7-9 to TRBJ2-1; 8 nucleotides agree with TRBD2. Germline V gives CDR1 SEHNR, CDR2 FQNEAQ (reference sequence). This CDR3 contains 15 residues. Trimming cost V 3 bases and J 6 bases; bases outside gene matches: 7. CDR3 region: CASSLGLVAGNEQFF. The CDR3 DNA reads as TGTGCCAGCAGCTTGGGACTAGTAGCGGGCAATGAGCAGTTCTTC.

The rearrangement joins TRBV6-5 to TRBJ1-1; no reliable D call. The CDR3 contains 14 residues. Germline V gene data show CDR1 as MNHEY and CDR2 as SVGAGI. Trimming left V 8 bases short and J 0 bases short, with 13 bases between. The CDR3: CASGTSRVNTEAFF. The CDR3, as DNA: TGTGCCAGCGGAACAAGTCGGGTGAACACTGAAGCTTTCTTT.

The chain couples TRBV15 to TRBJ2-7; TRBD1 agrees at 9 bases. The CDR3 sequence is 15 residues long. V trimming: 1 base; J trimming: 4 bases; junction bases outside the gene matches: 5. Germline CDR1 reads LNHNV; CDR2 reads YYDKDF (reference sequence). The CDR3 loop reads CATSRGRDRVYEQYF. The CDR3 nucleotides are TGTGCCACCAGCAGAGGGAGGGACAGGGTGTACGAGCAGTACTTC.

The chain is built from TRBV7-2 and TRBJ1-1; D not certain. CDR3 length equals 14 residues. Germline V gene data show CDR1 as SGHTA and CDR2 as FQGNSA. V lost 1 base to trimming and J lost 7 bases, with 13 bases between them. This CDR3 reads CASSLDAGIGEAFF. CDR3 nucleotide sequence: TGTGCCAGCAGCTTAGACGCAGGTATTGGTGAAGCTTTCTTT.

Worth noting for this clone: Within the sample, other DNA sequences also encode this same CDR3. The gene calls are TRBV6-6 and TRBJ1-1; tentatively, D is TRBD1 (5 bases). The V gene lost 2 bases and the J gene lost 6 bases, with 7 bases spanning the gap. This CDR3 region has 12 residues. CDR1 MNHNY and CDR2 SVGAGI come from the germline V gene (reference sequence). DNA for the CDR3: TGTGCCAGCAGTTACGGGGGGGCTGAAGCTTTCTTT. Its protein product is CASSYGGAEAFF.

The chain joins TRBV18 to TRBJ2-2; TRBD1 matches 8 bases. V shed 4 bases and J 1 base; nucleotides not matched to a gene: 8. Germline CDR1 is KGHSH and CDR2 is LQKENI. The CDR3 is 17 amino acids. The CDR3 coding sequence is TGTGCCAGCTCACTACTCGCCGGGACAGGGAACACCGGGGAGCTGTTTTTT. It encodes CASSLLAGTGNTGELFF.

This clone was recorded only once. The chain couples TRBV30 to TRBJ2-7; TRBD2 matches 12 bases. The length of the CDR3 is 14 residues. Trimming took 0 bases from V and 4 from J; bases not matched to a gene: 1. The germline V gene has CDR1 GTSNPN and CDR2 SVGIG (reference sequence). CDR3 region: CAWSVLAGGYEQYF. The CDR3 nucleotides read TGTGCCTGGAGTGTACTAGCGGGAGGTTACGAGCAGTACTTC.

J is TRBJ1-5 and V is TRBV19; D perhaps matches TRBD1 (5 bases). Germline CDR1 reads LNHDA; CDR2 reads SQIVND (reference sequence). The CDR3 runs 16 residues. Trimming took off 3 bases at V and 4 bases at J, with 16 bases between the two ends. In DNA, the CDR3 is TGTGCCAGTAGTATGCGGGGGGAGGGTCGGAATCAGCCCCAGCATTTT. Amino acid sequence: CASSMRGEGRNQPQHF.

In its sample, this clone was seen a few times. The gene calls are TRBV2 and TRBJ2-2; D is ambiguous. The CDR3 totals 14 residues. The germline V gene encodes CDR1 SNHLY and CDR2 FYNNEI. Deletions cut 8 bases from V and 1 base from J, with 11 bases between. The CDR3 region is CASGGPQNTGELFF. The CDR3 DNA reads TGTGCCAGCGGTGGGCCCCAGAACACCGGGGAGCTGTTTTTT.